These 17 T cell receptor beta chains were all obtained from the same sample, sequenced in a study of response to subunit inactivated influenza vaccine. One entry per CDR3 protein results from TCRdb running MiXCR on the RT-PCR reads. Of 500,000 to 600,000 distinct CDR3 sequences listed, 16% are singletons. Source: CD4+ T cells sorted from PBMCs, taken around 25 months after vaccination. The source of these receptors is a man aged 50-75 years who received an inactivated influenza vaccine.

This clonotype came up a few times. V usage is TRBV20-1 and J usage is TRBJ1-1; D unclear. The CDR3 contains 11 residues. CDR1 and CDR2 (germline): DFQATT, SNEGSKA (reference sequence). Trimming cost V 3 bases and J 11 bases, with 13 bases left between them. CDR3 loop: CSARDRRKAFF. Here the CDR3 DNA reads TGCAGTGCTAGGGACCGAAGGAAGGCTTTCTTT.

This rearrangement joins TRBV28 to TRBJ1-5, with a possible D match to TRBD1 (6 bases). Germline-derived CDR1 and CDR2 are MDHEN and SYDVKM. V shed 3 bases and J shed 2 bases, with 8 bases lying between them. This CDR3 contains 14 residues. The CDR3 reads CASSLGHGNQPQHF. CDR3 bases: TGTGCCAGCAGTTTGGGACATGGCAATCAGCCCCAGCATTTT.

This clonotype has at least ten counts. The chain combines TRBV10-3 with TRBJ1-1; perhaps TRBD1 as D (5 bases). CDR1 is ENHRY and CDR2 is SYGVKD in the germline V gene. V was clipped by 4 bases and J by 3 bases, with 9 bases between them. This CDR3 region has 13 residues. The CDR3 coding sequence is TGTGCCATCAGTGGGGAAGGGGACACTGAAGCTTTCTTT. This sequence encodes CAISGEGDTEAFF.

The table lists this clonotype with many counts. The CDR3 sequence is CSPRVGTDTQYF. CDR3 nucleotides: TGCAGTCCCAGGGTGGGAACAGATACGCAGTATTTT. The J gene is TRBJ2-3, the V gene TRBV29-1; possibly TRBD1 for D (5 bases). This CDR3 contains 12 residues. Germline CDR1 and CDR2: SQVTM and ANQGSEA.

V gene TRBV20-1 combines with J gene TRBJ2-1, with TRBD2 identical over 16 bases. J gave up 7 bases and V 6 bases, and 3 bases lay outside the gene matches. CDR1 and CDR2 (germline): DFQATT, SNEGSKA (reference sequence). The CDR3 consists of 14 residues. The CDR3 protein is CSAGTSGRGNEQFF. The CDR3 coding sequence is TGCAGTGCCGGGACTAGCGGGAGGGGGAATGAGCAGTTCTTC.

The V and J genes are TRBV6-1 and TRBJ1-6, with TRBD1 as a possible D gene (6 bases). The CDR3 spans 13 residues. Germline V gene lookup returns CDR1 MNHNS and CDR2 SASEGT. Trimming left V 6 bases short and J 9 bases short, with 12 bases between. CDR3 loop: CASSSQGSSPLHF. The CDR3 region has the DNA TGTGCCAGCAGCTCCCAGGGGAGTTCACCCCTCCACTTT.

This clonotype has only a few counts. V is TRBV6-5 and J is TRBJ2-6; D uncertain. The V end lost 2 bases, the J end lost 1 base, and 6 bases lay between the germline ends. The CDR3 is 15 amino acids. CDR1 and CDR2 from the germline V gene are MNHEY and SVGAGI. In nucleotides, the CDR3 is TGTGCCAGCAGTTACCCCCCTTCTGGGGCCAACGTCCTGACTTTC. It yields the protein CASSYPPSGANVLTF.

This clonotype was detected a few times. The chain has TRBV2 and TRBJ2-3, with unresolved D. The germline CDR1 and CDR2 sequences are SNHLY and FYNNEI. Trimming removed 3 bases from V and 6 bases from J, with 13 bases in between. The CDR3 extends over 14 amino acids. CDR3 nucleotides: TGTGCCAGCAGTGATTTTCCCAGGAGCGATACGCAGTATTTT. Its protein product is CASSDFPRSDTQYF.

This clonotype has at least ten counts. The chain joins TRBV28 to TRBJ1-1; 7 bases fit TRBD1. The length of the CDR3 is 13 residues. Per the germline V gene, CDR1 is MDHEN and CDR2 is SYDVKM. J gave up 8 bases and V 6 bases, and 9 bases lay outside the gene matches. The CDR3 nucleotides are TGTGCCAGCAGCTTCGCCGACAGGGCCGAAGCTTTCTTT. The encoded protein is CASSFADRAEAFF.

This clonotype was picked up many times. The chain combines TRBV20-1 with TRBJ2-1, with 14 positions matching TRBD2. The junction had 9 bases not matched to a gene; V was cut back by 3 bases and J by 8 bases. The CDR3 consists of 16 residues. Germline V gene sequence: CDR1 DFQATT, CDR2 SNEGSKA (reference sequence). The CDR3 DNA sequence: TGCAGTGCTAGGGGGACTAGCGGGGGACTCAGGGATGAGCAGTTCTTC. This encodes CSARGTSGGLRDEQFF.

The sample holds many counts of this clonotype. The chain combines TRBV12-3 or TRBV12-4 with TRBJ2-3, with 7 nucleotides matching TRBD1. J lost 2 bases, V lost 6 bases, and 8 bases had no gene match. There are 15 residues in the CDR3. The chain's CDR3 is CASRTGVQVTDTQYF. DNA for the CDR3: TGTGCCAGCAGAACAGGGGTGCAAGTCACAGATACGCAGTATTTT.

This chain connects TRBV7-2 to TRBJ2-1; D may be TRBD2 (7 bases). Between the trimmed V and J ends, which lost 8 bases and 8 bases, there was a span of 13 bases. The CDR3 length is 12 residues. Germline assignment: CDR1 SGHTA and CDR2 FQGNSA. CDR3 amino acids: CASATGGDEQFF. The CDR3 nucleotides are TGTGCCAGCGCCACGGGGGGCGATGAGCAGTTCTTC.

The rearrangement uses TRBV28 and TRBJ2-4; the D gene is possibly TRBD1 (7 bases). V gave up 8 bases and J gave up 5 bases, with 13 bases separating them. The CDR3 runs to 13 residues. CDR1 and CDR2 from the germline V gene are MDHEN and SYDVKM. CDR3 loop: CASRQGGENIQYF. The CDR3, as DNA: TGTGCCAGCCGACAGGGAGGAGAAAACATTCAGTACTTC.

There are a few counts of this clonotype. The chain couples TRBV7-2 to TRBJ2-1; 8 bases align to TRBD2. Germline lookup yields CDR1 SGHTA and CDR2 FQGNSA. The CDR3 runs to 16 residues. V was clipped by 3 bases and J by 7 bases; unmatched bases: 11. The CDR3 DNA follows: TGTGCCAGCAGCTTCCACCGGACTAGCAGGACAAATGAGCAGTTCTTC. It is translated as CASSFHRTSRTNEQFF.

The chain employs TRBV3-1 and TRBJ1-5; possible D gene TRBD1, 5 bases. Looked up from germline, CDR1 is LGHDT and CDR2 is YNNKEL (reference sequence). There are 14 residues in the CDR3. Trimming cost V 2 bases and J 7 bases, with 12 bases left between them. This CDR3 is CASSQKDTVQPQHF. As DNA, the CDR3 is TGTGCCAGCAGCCAAAAGGACACGGTGCAGCCCCAGCATTTT.

This chain joins TRBV28 and TRBJ2-7; D may match TRBD1 or TRBD2 (5 bases each). The germline CDR1 and CDR2 sequences are MDHEN and SYDVKM. There are 13 residues in the CDR3. Trimming shortened V by 3 bases and J by 9 bases, and 15 bases separated the two germline ends. CDR3 nucleotides: TGTGCCAGCAGTTTCCTGAGGGGTTTTTGGCAGTACTTC. Amino acid sequence: CASSFLRGFWQYF.

The rearrangement uses TRBV12-3 or TRBV12-4 and TRBJ2-1; 8 bases agree with TRBD1. V lost 8 bases to trimming and J lost 2 bases; unmatched junction nucleotides: 8. The CDR3 totals 15 residues. The CDR3 region has the DNA TGTGCCAGCGGCAGACAGGGGCGAACCTACAATGAGCAGTTCTTC. It translates to CASGRQGRTYNEQFF.